This TCR beta chain was recovered during a study of cytomegalovirus exposure and HLA in healthy donors. 13 Jbeta primers and 60 Vbeta primers were used for the PCR. TCRdb keeps only in-frame clones here, not all; method: immunoSEQ multiplex PCR. The sample includes about 94,000 clones, nearly 80% seen only once; the top ten take over 3%. Findings and limits, study-wide: Researchers counted around 150 TCR beta chains as cytomegalovirus-associated. Whilst most TCR sequences proved rare, a subset of public TCRs occurred across many donors. Later analysis revealed greater clonal expansion in HLA-associated TCR beta chains than in equally common others. A later analysis found that most CMV-associated TCR beta chains appeared HLA-restricted.

The V and J ends lost 0 bases and 6 bases respectively, with 11 bases between them. The germline V gene has CDR1 SGHRS and CDR2 YFSETQ. The CDR3 runs 14 residues. As concerns this clone: The target antigen is unknown.

The chain combines TRBV5-1 with TRBJ2-3, with D maybe TRBD2 (5 bases). Material for sequencing was PBMCs. The origin of this receptor is a woman in her thirties or forties in good health and CMV-seronegative. As DNA, the CDR3 is TGCGCCAGCAGCTTGGTGGGAGATGTCGATACGCAGTATTTT. This encodes CASSLVGDVDTQYF.